Shown below are 28 T cell receptor beta chains from a single sample sequenced in a study of shared clonotypes between healthy human individuals. Repertoires were generated with immunoSEQ multiplex PCR, while TCRdb's copy carries only in-frame clones and drops some. The table has fewer than 3 million clones, 85% to 95% seen once. The specimen was naive CD4+ T cells from PBMCs. As to subset: CD45RA+ positively selected. The source is a man aged 18 to 29 in good health. Some clones in this sample may be carry-over from other donors' samples.

CDR3 sequence (DNA): TGTGCCAGCAGCAAGGGGGGGACGATTAGCTCTGGGGCCAACGTCCTGACTTTC. Translation: CASSKGGTISSGANVLTF. V gene TRBV9 combines with J gene TRBJ2-6; D possibly corresponds to TRBD2 (7 bases). The CDR3 contains 18 residues. The V end was cut by 4 bases, the J end by 0 bases, with 17 bases between. Germline-derived CDR1 and CDR2 are SGDLS and YYNGEE.

The rearrangement links TRBV2 to TRBJ1-2; D remains unclear. Trimming stripped 6 bases from V and 7 bases from J, with 9 bases between. This CDR3 region has 11 residues. Germline CDR1 is SNHLY and CDR2 is FYNNEI. DNA for the CDR3: TGTGCCAGCAGACGGACGAGTGGCTACACCTTC. Protein product: CASRRTSGYTF.

V is TRBV5-1 and J is TRBJ2-3, with 12 bases that match TRBD2. Germline V gives CDR1 SGHRS, CDR2 YFSETQ. J gave up 5 bases and V 5 bases, and 3 bases lay outside the gene matches. The CDR3 has 14 residues. The CDR3 DNA follows: TGCGCCAGCAGGACTAGCGGGGGACTAGATACGCAGTATTTT. Its translation is CASRTSGGLDTQYF.

The chain employs TRBV5-1 and TRBJ2-2; 10 bases map to TRBD1. Germline values: CDR1 SGHRS, CDR2 YFSETQ. The CDR3 sequence is 14 residues long. The junction had 13 bases not matched to a gene; V was cut back by 10 bases and J by 10 bases. The CDR3 region has the DNA TGCGCCGGGTCGACAGGGGGCGGTAATGAGGAGCTGTTTTTT. Translating gives CAGSTGGGNEELFF.

V gene TRBV18 combines with J gene TRBJ2-5; 8 bases are a match to TRBD1. The CDR3 has 16 residues. Per germline, CDR1 KGHSH and CDR2 LQKENI. Germline trimming cut 3 bases from V and 5 bases from J; bases unmatched to any gene: 11. The CDR3 loop reads CASSPLRTGKAETQYF. In DNA, the CDR3 is TGTGCCAGCTCACCTCTCAGGACAGGGAAGGCGGAGACCCAGTACTTC.

The table lists this clone with a few counts. The chain couples TRBV7-9 to TRBJ1-4; D is uncertain. Trimming removed 3 bases from V and 5 bases from J, with 10 bases in between. The CDR3 spans 14 residues. Germline-derived CDR1 and CDR2 are SEHNR and FQNEAQ (reference sequence). The CDR3 DNA reads TGTGCCAGCAGCTTCGATCGGAGAAATGAAAAACTGTTTTTT. Translating it yields CASSFDRRNEKLFF.

In this sample, this clone turned up once. This chain links TRBV7-9 with TRBJ2-3; 7 bases are a match to TRBD2. CDR1 SEHNR and CDR2 FQNEAQ come from the germline V gene (reference sequence). The CDR3 has 14 residues. Trimming took 7 bases from V and 2 from J; bases not matched to a gene: 6. The CDR3 is CASISGIYTDTQYF. The CDR3 DNA is TGTGCCAGCATCAGCGGGATCTACACAGATACGCAGTATTTT.

The chain is built from TRBV9 and TRBJ2-6; D gene uncertain. CDR3 size: 14 residues. V lost 6 bases, J lost 0 bases, and 7 bases lay in between. From germline, CDR1 is SGDLS and CDR2 YYNGEE. CDR3 nucleotides: TGTGCCAGCACCTTGGACTCTGGGGCCAACGTCCTGACTTTC. It specifies CASTLDSGANVLTF. Combining the CDR3 with reference TRBV9 and TRBJ2-6 gives the whole variable domain DSGVTQTPKHLITATGQRVTLRCSPRSGDLSVYWYQQSLDQGLQFLIQYYNGEERAKGNILERFSAQQFPDLHSELNLSSLELGDSALYFCASTLDSGANVLTFGAGSRLTVL.

V gene TRBV30 combines with J gene TRBJ2-1; tentatively, D is TRBD1 or TRBD2 (6 bases each). The CDR3 is 12 residues long. Germline values: CDR1 GTSNPN, CDR2 SVGIG (reference sequence). This CDR3 reads CAWGAGRNEQFF. The CDR3 DNA reads as TGTGCGTGGGGGGCTGGTAGGAATGAGCAGTTCTTC.

This clone was detected once. V gene TRBV9 combines with J gene TRBJ2-2, with 11 bases that match TRBD1. Germline lookup yields CDR1 SGDLS and CDR2 YYNGEE. Trimming cost V 4 bases and J 4 bases; bases outside gene matches: 9. The CDR3 contains 17 residues. DNA of the CDR3: TGTGCCAGCAGCCAGACGGACAGGGGGCGGGTCACCGGGGAGCTGTTTTTT. This sequence encodes CASSQTDRGRVTGELFF.

The gene calls are TRBV14 and TRBJ1-1; D gene ambiguous. The CDR3 covers 13 residues. From germline, CDR1 is SGHDN and CDR2 FVKESK. Deletions cut 2 bases from V and 8 bases from J, with 12 bases between. CDR3 in amino acids: CASSQIQASEAFF. In DNA form, the CDR3 reads TGTGCCAGCAGCCAAATACAAGCTAGCGAAGCTTTCTTT.

The chain recombines TRBV5-1 with TRBJ2-7, with D unresolved. V lost 3 bases and J 2 bases, leaving 6 bases between the germline ends. Germline V gives CDR1 SGHRS, CDR2 YFSETQ. The CDR3 length is 12 residues. CDR3 sequence: CASSSQTYEQYF. In nucleotides, the CDR3 is TGCGCCAGCAGCTCGCAGACCTACGAGCAGTACTTC.

In nucleotides, the CDR3 is TGCGCCGCTACCACCGTAGCGGGAGCCGATGAGCAGTTCTTC. Translated: CAATTVAGADEQFF. The chain uses TRBV10-1 and TRBJ2-1; 9 bases match TRBD2. V lost 11 bases and J lost 8; bases outside the gene matches: 13. The length of the CDR3 is 14 residues. Germline lookup yields CDR1 WNHNN and CDR2 SYGVQD (reference sequence).

This clone came up once. The chain carries TRBV28 and TRBJ2-2; 7 bases line up with TRBD2. Germline V CDR1 and CDR2: MDHEN, SYDVKM. V trimming: 5 bases; J trimming: 1 base; junction bases outside the gene matches: 4. The CDR3 runs 15 residues. CDR3 protein: CASSRAGLNTGELFF. The CDR3 nucleotides are TGTGCCAGCAGTCGAGCGGGACTGAACACCGGGGAGCTGTTTTTT.

The rearrangement joins TRBV13 to TRBJ2-7, with 7 nucleotides matching TRBD1. The CDR3 consists of 15 residues. The trim removed 5 bases at V and 4 bases at J, leaving 11 bases unmatched. Germline V gene lookup returns CDR1 PRHDT and CDR2 FYEKMQ (reference sequence). CDR3 coding DNA: TGTGCCAGCAGCCCAGAATACAGGGACAGTTACGAGCAGTACTTC. It translates to CASSPEYRDSYEQYF.

The chain couples TRBV6-1 to TRBJ2-5; TRBD2 is a possible D gene (5 bases). CDR3 length: 14 amino acids. Deletions cut 6 bases from V and 2 bases from J, with 13 bases between. Germline lookup yields CDR1 MNHNS and CDR2 SASEGT. CDR3 amino acids: CASRWRWEQETQYF. In DNA form, the CDR3 reads TGTGCCAGCAGGTGGCGGTGGGAGCAAGAGACCCAGTACTTC.

The chain couples TRBV5-6 to TRBJ2-2; unclear D gene. CDR3 size: 17 residues. The V end was cut by 5 bases, the J end by 3 bases, with 20 bases between. CDR1 SGHDT and CDR2 YYEEEE come from the germline V gene. CDR3 in amino acids: CASSDAGFYSDTGELFF. CDR3 nucleotide sequence: TGTGCCAGCAGTGACGCTGGTTTTTACTCGGACACCGGGGAGCTGTTTTTT.

This sequence joins TRBV11-2 and TRBJ1-2, with D possibly TRBD1 on 6 matching bases. Germline loops: CDR1 SGHAT, CDR2 FQNNGV. Trimming took 4 bases from V and 2 from J, leaving 11 bases between them. There are 14 residues in the CDR3. CDR3 sequence (DNA): TGTGCCAGCAGCTATTCACAGGGAAACTATGGCTACACCTTC. Its translation is CASSYSQGNYGYTF.

A few counts support this clone. Other DNA variants within this sample encode the same CDR3. This chain links TRBV30 with TRBJ2-3; D unresolved. The V gene's germline CDR1 is GTSNPN and CDR2 SVGIG (reference sequence). The CDR3 loop spans 11 amino acids. Trimming removed 4 bases at V and 0 bases at J, with 2 bases between. The CDR3 region is CAWTSTDTQYF. The DNA for the CDR3 is TGTGCCTGGACTAGCACAGATACGCAGTATTTT.

Turning to this clone: A junction boundary mismatches the germline segment, possibly from a read error. The chain recombines TRBV14 with TRBJ2-1; tentatively, D is TRBD1 or TRBD2 (5 bases each). The CDR3 spans 13 residues. Germline loops: CDR1 SGHDN, CDR2 FVKESK. The CDR3, as DNA: TGTGCCAGCAGCCAGCCCCGTGAGGGGATGAAGGTCTTC. The encoded protein is CASSQPREGMKVF.

The gene calls are TRBV7-3 and TRBJ1-5; 7 nucleotides align to TRBD1. The CDR3 covers 18 residues. Germline V lookup: CDR1 SGHTA, CDR2 FQGTGA. V was pared by 5 bases and J by 0 bases, with 13 bases of the junction left unmatched. Here the CDR3 reads CASSRGFSDRHSNQPQHF. CDR3 DNA: TGTGCCAGCAGCCGAGGCTTCTCGGACAGGCATAGCAATCAGCCCCAGCATTTT.

V and J are TRBV7-3 and TRBJ1-4; maybe TRBD1 (6 bases). The CDR3 consists of 14 residues. The germline gives CDR1 SGHTA, CDR2 FQGTGA. Trimming removed 5 bases at V and 4 bases at J, with 11 bases between. The CDR3 spells CASSPGAGNEKLFF. The CDR3 DNA reads as TGTGCCAGCAGCCCAGGGGCCGGTAATGAAAAACTGTTTTTT.

CDR3 coding DNA: TGCAGCGTCGCCAGGGGGACGCCAAGCTCCTACAATGAGCAGTTCTTC. Encoded protein: CSVARGTPSSYNEQFF. The chain couples TRBV29-1 to TRBJ2-1, with TRBD1 identical over 7 bases. CDR3 length equals 16 residues. V was clipped by 6 bases and J by 0 bases; unmatched bases: 11. Germline V gene lookup returns CDR1 SQVTM and CDR2 ANQGSEA.

The V gene is TRBV6-5, the J gene TRBJ2-4, with 9 bases lining up with TRBD1. CDR1 MNHEY and CDR2 SVGAGI come from the germline V gene. V trimming: 5 bases; J trimming: 5 bases; junction bases outside the gene matches: 4. The CDR3 is 14 residues long. The DNA for the CDR3 is TGTGCCAGCAGTCGGACAGGGGCCCAAAACATTCAGTACTTC. Amino acid sequence: CASSRTGAQNIQYF.

The CDR3 region is CASRGNSATNEKLFF. The DNA for the CDR3 is TGTGCCAGTAGGGGGAACAGCGCAACTAATGAAAAACTGTTTTTT. The V call is TRBV19, the J call TRBJ1-4; no definite D call. Per the germline V gene, CDR1 is LNHDA and CDR2 is SQIVND (reference sequence). This CDR3 contains 15 residues. V lost 6 bases and J 0 bases, leaving 11 bases between the germline ends. The whole variable domain, filled in from reference TRBV19 and TRBJ1-4, reads DGGITQSPKYLFRKEGQNVTLSCEQNLNHDAMYWYRQDPGQGLRLIYYSQIVNDFQKGDIAEGYSVSREKKESFPLTVTSAQKNPTAFYLCASRGNSATNEKLFFGSGTQLSVL.

V gene TRBV5-5 combines with J gene TRBJ2-7, with TRBD1 matching 8 bases. CDR3 length equals 16 residues. Germline CDR1 is SGHKS and CDR2 is YYEKEE (reference sequence). V was pared by 4 bases and J by 3 bases, with 12 bases of the junction left unmatched. The CDR3 reads CASSLFTGTGVYEQYF. DNA for the CDR3: TGTGCCAGCAGCCTATTCACCGGGACAGGTGTCTACGAGCAGTACTTC.

As regards this clone: Distinct nucleotide sequences in the sample also encode this CDR3. The chain joins TRBV5-1 to TRBJ1-5; no reliable D call. The CDR3 is made up of 15 amino acids. Trimming took 0 bases from V and 0 from J, leaving 7 bases between them. Germline CDR1 is SGHRS and CDR2 is YFSETQ. CDR3 in DNA: TGCGCCAGCAGCTTGGCGGGGAATAGCAATCAGCCCCAGCATTTT. Translating it yields CASSLAGNSNQPQHF.

V gene TRBV7-9 combines with J gene TRBJ2-7; 9 nucleotides align to TRBD2. J was trimmed by 2 bases and V by 5 bases; bases with no gene match: 4. The CDR3 is 14 residues long. Germline V CDR1 and CDR2: SEHNR, FQNEAQ (reference sequence). The CDR3 DNA follows: TGTGCCAGCAGCAGAGCGGGAGGTGCCTACGAGCAGTACTTC. It yields the protein CASSRAGGAYEQYF. Variable domain in full (rest from reference TRBV7-9 and TRBJ2-7): DTGVSQNPRHKITKRGQNVTFRCDPISEHNRLYWYRQTLGQGPEFLTYFQNEAQLEKSRLLSDRFSAERPKGSFSTLEIQRTEQGDSAMYLCASSRAGGAYEQYFGPGTRLTVT.